A selection of T cell receptor beta chains follows, all from one sample in a study of cytomegalovirus exposure and HLA in healthy donors. The repertoire was sequenced with immunoSEQ multiplex PCR; TCRdb's copy has only in-frame clones and lacks some. The repertoire includes 150,000 or so clones, around 80% of them detected once, and about 0.69% sits in the top ten. The sample comprised PBMCs. All receptors derive from a female donor in good health and CMV-seronegative. The CDR3 runs from the conserved cysteine through the conserved F or W. The D gene is left open where the match is weak. A row's size may be missing; if present it is once, few, many or a size class.

CDR3 protein: CASTPTGFYGYTF; CDR3 DNA: TGTGCCAGCACCCCGACAGGCTTCTATGGCTACACCTTC; clone size: NA; V gene: TRBV6-1; D gene: NA; J gene: TRBJ1-2
CDR3 protein: CASRPSGLSNTEAFF; CDR3 DNA: TGTGCCAGCAGGCCTTCGGGACTCTCGAACACTGAAGCTTTCTTT; clone size: NA; V gene: TRBV7-2; D gene: NA; J gene: TRBJ1-1
CDR3 protein: CASSVDEGRGPGGYTF; CDR3 DNA: TGTGCCAGCAGCGTAGACGAGGGGCGGGGCCCGGGAGGCTACACCTTC; clone size: NA; V gene: TRBV9; D gene: NA; J gene: TRBJ1-2
CDR3 protein: CASSASYQGGGYTF; CDR3 DNA: TGTGCCAGCAGCGCTAGCTACCAAGGGGGTGGCTACACCTTC; clone size: NA; V gene: TRBV9; D gene: NA; J gene: TRBJ1-2
CDR3 protein: CASSRGQGAVQYF; CDR3 DNA: TGCGCCAGCAGCCGTGGACAGGGGGCTGTGCAGTACTTC; clone size: NA; V gene: TRBV4-3; D gene: TRBD1; J gene: TRBJ2-7
CDR3 protein: CASSSLAGGLSYEQYF; CDR3 DNA: TGTGCCAGCAGTTCTCTAGCAGGGGGCCTCTCCTACGAGCAGTACTTC; clone size: NA; V gene: TRBV27; D gene: TRBD1; J gene: TRBJ2-7
CDR3 protein: CASSSLGRRENIQYF; CDR3 DNA: TGTGCCAGCAGCTCTCTCGGGCGGCGGGAAAACATTCAGTACTTC; clone size: few; V gene: TRBV11-2; D gene: NA; J gene: TRBJ2-4
CDR3 protein: CASSPLGANEQFF; CDR3 DNA: TGTGCCAGCAGCCCCCTTGGGGCCAATGAGCAGTTCTTC; clone size: NA; V gene: TRBV6-5; D gene: NA; J gene: TRBJ2-1
CDR3 protein: CASSQDRLAGVGGELFF; CDR3 DNA: TGTGCCAGCAGCCAAGACCGACTAGCGGGGGTCGGCGGGGAGCTGTTTTTT; clone size: NA; V gene: TRBV4-2; D gene: TRBD2; J gene: TRBJ2-2
CDR3 protein: CASRGGDTQYF; CDR3 DNA: TGTGCCTCGAGGGGAGGGGATACGCAGTATTTT; clone size: once; V gene: TRBV6-5; D gene: TRBD2; J gene: TRBJ2-3
CDR3 protein: CATLPGLAGGPYNEQFF; CDR3 DNA: TGTGCCACCCTGCCGGGACTAGCGGGGGGCCCCTACAATGAGCAGTTCTTC; clone size: NA; V gene: TRBV21-1; D gene: NA; J gene: TRBJ2-1
CDR3 protein: CASSELAADTQYF; CDR3 DNA: TGTGCCAGCAGCGAACTAGCGGCAGATACGCAGTATTTT; clone size: NA; V gene: TRBV7-2; D gene: TRBD2; J gene: TRBJ2-3
CDR3 protein: CASSFQVGLGDTQYF; CDR3 DNA: TGTGCCAGCAGCTTTCAGGTCGGACTGGGAGATACGCAGTATTTT; clone size: few; V gene: TRBV5-5; D gene: NA; J gene: TRBJ2-3
CDR3 protein: CASSLEGGYQPQHF; CDR3 DNA: TGTGCCAGCAGCTTAGAAGGGGGTTATCAGCCCCAGCATTTT; clone size: NA; V gene: TRBV7-2; D gene: NA; J gene: TRBJ1-5
CDR3 protein: CASILGQPNTEAFF; CDR3 DNA: TGTGCCAGCATCTTGGGACAGCCGAACACTGAAGCTTTCTTT; clone size: NA; V gene: TRBV2; D gene: TRBD1; J gene: TRBJ1-1
CDR3 protein: CASSQETGGTGELFF; CDR3 DNA: TGTGCCAGCAGCCAAGAGACAGGGGGGACCGGGGAGCTGTTTTTT; clone size: NA; V gene: TRBV4-2; D gene: TRBD1; J gene: TRBJ2-2
CDR3 protein: CASSPQEGGVSEQFF; CDR3 DNA: TGCGCCAGCAGCCCGCAGGAGGGGGGGGTAAGCGAGCAGTTCTTC; clone size: NA; V gene: TRBV5-1; D gene: NA; J gene: TRBJ2-1
CDR3 protein: CSARLGLSGNEQYF; CDR3 DNA: TGCAGCGCTCGACTCGGACTCAGCGGGAACGAGCAGTACTTC; clone size: NA; V gene: TRBV29-1; D gene: TRBD2; J gene: TRBJ2-7
CDR3 protein: CASSVRNTPTEAFF; CDR3 DNA: TGTGCCAGCAGCGTTCGAAATACTCCTACTGAAGCTTTCTTT; clone size: NA; V gene: TRBV9; D gene: NA; J gene: TRBJ1-1
CDR3 protein: CASSVAVNTEAFF; CDR3 DNA: TGTGCCAGCAGCGTAGCAGTGAACACTGAAGCTTTCTTT; clone size: few; V gene: TRBV9; D gene: NA; J gene: TRBJ1-1
CDR3 protein: CASSPIISTEAFF; CDR3 DNA: TGTGCCAGCTCACCAATCATTTCCACTGAAGCTTTCTTT; clone size: NA; V gene: TRBV18; D gene: NA; J gene: TRBJ1-1
CDR3 protein: CASSLSQTGTGELFF; CDR3 DNA: TGCGCCAGCAGCTTGAGTCAAACGGGCACCGGGGAGCTGTTTTTT; clone size: NA; V gene: TRBV5-1; D gene: NA; J gene: TRBJ2-2
CDR3 protein: CASGGTGELFF; CDR3 DNA: TGCGCCAGCGGAGGGACCGGGGAGCTGTTTTTT; clone size: NA; V gene: TRBV4-3; D gene: NA; J gene: TRBJ2-2
CDR3 protein: CASSLEAGASEQYF; CDR3 DNA: TGTGCCAGCAGCTTAGAAGCGGGAGCCAGCGAGCAGTACTTC; clone size: NA; V gene: TRBV7-9; D gene: TRBD2; J gene: TRBJ2-7
CDR3 protein: CASRGGARIGELFF; CDR3 DNA: TGTGCCAGCAGGGGGGGGGCGCGAATCGGGGAGCTGTTTTTT; clone size: NA; V gene: TRBV28; D gene: NA; J gene: TRBJ2-2